The rows below give T cell receptor beta chains drawn from one sample of a study of blood T cell repertoires in COVID-19. This table comes from immunoSEQ multiplex PCR, and its TCRdb copy is limited to in-frame clones, with some not included. The sample shows roughly 200,000 clones, 70% to 90% of them seen only once. Sequencing was performed on peripheral blood. These receptors came from a person between 65 and 79 years old with COVID-19, enrolled during active disease. Both conserved end residues are part of each CDR3. Rows give clone size only sometimes, using once, few, many, or a class for an expanded clone.

length	V	J	size	CDR3
16	TRBV5-1	TRBJ2-1	.	CASSSLGQGGGDEQFF
17	TRBV25-1	TRBJ1-5	.	CASSGSAGTGDIRPQHF
14	TRBV21-1	TRBJ2-1	once	CASTPISSYNEQFF
13	TRBV7-3	TRBJ1-2	.	CASRPGDNYGYTF
13	TRBV5-5	TRBJ1-3	.	CASSFQGADTIYF
14	TRBV30	TRBJ1-6	few	CAWSAGTDNSPLHF
16	TRBV4-3	TRBJ1-4	.	CASSQDRTATNEKLFF
13	TRBV7-8	TRBJ2-7	.	CASSPGGNYEQYF
15	TRBV6-4	TRBJ2-3	.	CASSLGPAGTDTQYF
17	TRBV30	TRBJ1-5	.	CAWRPSFRTGVIQPQHF
19	TRBV3-1/TRBV3-2	TRBJ2-1	few	CASSQDVLSLRGGYNEQFF
16	TRBV5-1	TRBJ2-2	.	CASSLGDRGRVGELFF
13	TRBV6-5	TRBJ1-2	.	CASSYFRGYGYTF
15	TRBV2	TRBJ1-2	once	CASSLGQGGGYGYTF
15	TRBV19	TRBJ2-3	.	CASSISGGRSDTQYF
17	TRBV5-6	TRBJ2-2	.	CASSLFRPSLNTGELFF
15	TRBV28	TRBJ1-2	.	CASSGGDSINYGYTF
14	TRBV6-2/TRBV6-3	TRBJ2-3	.	CASSYSGRGGTQYF
16	TRBV5-1	TRBJ2-1	.	CASSKAVAAGYNEQFF
10	TRBV19	TRBJ2-3	.	CASMRDTQYF
13	TRBV7-9	TRBJ1-5	.	CASSLGGEQPQHF
14	TRBV9	TRBJ2-7	.	CASSVGSGNYEQYF
15	TRBV4-2	TRBJ2-5	.	CASSQAGGGGQTQYF
18	TRBV27	TRBJ1-5	.	CASSSRNLRQGLYQPQHF
14	TRBV25-1	TRBJ2-7	.	CASSGRGPHYEQYF
15	TRBV24-1	TRBJ2-1	.	CATSDRAPPYNEQFF
14	TRBV7-2	TRBJ1-3	.	CASSEDREGNTIYF
13	TRBV7-7	TRBJ2-5	.	CASSSDRQETQYF
14	TRBV6-9	TRBJ1-5	.	CASSFDRGNQPQHF
15	TRBV2	TRBJ2-1	.	CASSESQQVYNEQFF
17	TRBV2	TRBJ1-1	.	CASSDPGQGAIWPEAFF
14	TRBV2	TRBJ2-7	.	CASGQDRGSYEQYF
15	TRBV19	TRBJ2-7	.	CASSQKRTATYEQYF
14	TRBV2	TRBJ1-4	.	CASSETRVHEKLFF